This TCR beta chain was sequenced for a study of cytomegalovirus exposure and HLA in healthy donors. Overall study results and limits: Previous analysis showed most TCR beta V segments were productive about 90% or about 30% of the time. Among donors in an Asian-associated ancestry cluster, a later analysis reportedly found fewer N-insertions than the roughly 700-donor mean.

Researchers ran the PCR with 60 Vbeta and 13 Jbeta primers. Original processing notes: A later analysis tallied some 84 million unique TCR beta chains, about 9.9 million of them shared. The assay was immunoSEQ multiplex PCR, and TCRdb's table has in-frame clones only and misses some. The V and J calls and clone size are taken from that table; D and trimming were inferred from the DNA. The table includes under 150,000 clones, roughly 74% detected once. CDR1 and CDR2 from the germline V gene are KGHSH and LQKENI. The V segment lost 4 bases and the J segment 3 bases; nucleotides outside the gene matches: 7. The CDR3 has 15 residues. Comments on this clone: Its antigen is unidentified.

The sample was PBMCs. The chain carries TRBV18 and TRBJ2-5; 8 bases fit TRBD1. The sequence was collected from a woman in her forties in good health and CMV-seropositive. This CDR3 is CASSRSDRVEETQYF. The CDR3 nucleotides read TGTGCCAGCTCACGGTCGGACAGGGTCGAAGAGACCCAGTACTTC.